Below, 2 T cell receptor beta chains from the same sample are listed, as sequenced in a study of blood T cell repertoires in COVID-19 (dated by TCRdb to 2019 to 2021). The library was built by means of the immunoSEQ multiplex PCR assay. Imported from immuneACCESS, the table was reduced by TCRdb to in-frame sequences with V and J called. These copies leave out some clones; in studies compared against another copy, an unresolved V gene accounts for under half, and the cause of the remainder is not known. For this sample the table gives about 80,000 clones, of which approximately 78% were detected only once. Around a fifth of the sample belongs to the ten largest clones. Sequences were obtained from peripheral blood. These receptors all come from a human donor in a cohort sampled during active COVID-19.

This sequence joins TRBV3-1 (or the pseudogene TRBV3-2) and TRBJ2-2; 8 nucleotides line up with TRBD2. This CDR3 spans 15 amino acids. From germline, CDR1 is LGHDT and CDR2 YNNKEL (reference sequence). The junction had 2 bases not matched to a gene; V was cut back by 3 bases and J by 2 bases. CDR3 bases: TGTGCCAGCAGCCATGCGGGGGGCAACACCGGGGAGCTGTTTTTT. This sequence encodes CASSHAGGNTGELFF.

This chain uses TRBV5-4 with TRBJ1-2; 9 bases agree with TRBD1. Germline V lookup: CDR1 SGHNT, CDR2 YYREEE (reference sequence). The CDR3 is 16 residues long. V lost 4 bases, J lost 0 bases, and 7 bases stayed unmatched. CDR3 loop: CASSAKQGASNYGYTF. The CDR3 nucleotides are TGTGCCAGCAGCGCAAAACAGGGGGCGTCTAACTATGGCTACACCTTC.